The present T cell receptor (beta chain) was sequenced within a study of preoperative IRX-2 immunotherapy in early breast cancer. Method: immunoSEQ multiplex PCR; TCRdb's copy keeps in-frame clones and lacks some. The sample shows roughly 93,000 clones, just over 85% of them seen only once. The treatment here: preoperative locoregional IRX-2 cytokine immunotherapy. This phase Ib study tested locoregional IRX-2 cytokine immunotherapy given before surgery. CDR3 length: 12 amino acids. Germline CDR1 and CDR2: SQVTM and ANQGSEA. Between the trimmed V and J ends, which lost 6 bases and 1 base, there was a span of 9 bases.

The chain couples TRBV29-1 to TRBJ1-1; D remains ambiguous. This sample comprised tumor tissue, obtained after IRX-2 immunotherapy. The origin of this receptor is a human donor with breast cancer. This CDR3 is CSVRTGNTEAFF. The CDR3 coding sequence is TGCAGCGTCCGGACGGGGAACACTGAAGCTTTCTTT. Combining the CDR3 with reference TRBV29-1 and TRBJ1-1 gives the whole variable domain SAVISQKPSRDICQRGTSLTIQCQVDSQVTMMFWYRQQPGQSLTLIATANQGSEATYESGFVIDKFPISRPNLTFSTLTVSNMSPEDSSIYLCSVRTGNTEAFFGQGTRLTVV.